This T cell receptor beta chain was recovered during a study of cytomegalovirus exposure and HLA in healthy donors (dated by TCRdb to the late 2010s). Background on the whole study: According to an earlier analysis of 587 of the donors, 150 million to 200 million T cells yielded 95 million to 140 million unique TCR beta sequences and approximately 300 Gb of sequence data. An early release that covered about 600 HLA-typed donors contained about 290 gigabases of sequencing data and 70 million to 100 million unique TCR sequences. Of the roughly 420 genotyped donors, 81% were placed in the genetic ancestry cluster associated with self-reported Caucasian donors. The aim of the study was to test whether cataloging public T cell receptors could identify signatures of past pathogen exposure. The study profiled the T cell repertoires of hundreds of subjects by immunosequencing and related them to cytomegalovirus serostatus. A separate validation cohort of 100 to 150 different subjects was used in addition to the approximately 670-subject first cohort. To predict cytomegalovirus infection status, the study brought together high-throughput TCR immunosequencing, statistical association of individual TCRs with disease status, and machine learning. To study patterns of TCR occurrence, a later analysis re-analyzed previously published TCR beta repertoires from around 670 donors and added high-resolution HLA genotyping. Rather than drawing on any new phenotypic data, the later analysis identified candidate immune exposures from TCR beta sequences and the way those sequences occurred across donors. To decide whether each TCR beta V gene segment behaved as functional or pseudogenic, an earlier analysis of some 600 of the donors relied on high-throughput TCR beta sequencing. Donor age, sex, ethnicity and CMV serostatus were compiled alongside the repertoire data. In a later genetic analysis, genome-wide SNP genotypes for about three fifths of the roughly 670 donors were used, and that subset was treated as a discovery cohort. All discovery cohort repertoires had been generated on a single sequencing platform. Both class I and class II loci were covered by HLA typing, at four-digit resolution. Typing coverage varied by locus: about 620-630 donors for A, B, C, DRB1 and DQB1; approximately 500 for DQA1; more than 600 for DPA1; about 450 for DPB1. Roughly five DR-DQ haplotypes were handled as single units for association and clustering, since linkage in the cohort was strong. Among roughly 400 genotyped donors of the cohort, an average of roughly 230,000 unique TCR beta nucleotide sequences was sequenced per donor, of which about 19% were non-productive.

CDR1 and CDR2 were assigned from the germline V gene (reference sequence) as SSHAT and FNYEAQ. The CDR3 runs 13 residues from the cysteine to the phenylalanine. CDR3 DNA only is kept here, 39 bases in frame from base 1. On this clone itself: Its antigen target is currently unknown. One junction end does not reproduce the germline sequence, and a read error may be involved.

The research as a whole found: Roughly uniform sequencing depth across donors was assumed in presence/absence analyses, although this assumption may not hold. Because counts were too low, fewer than 20 rarely observed V segments, including chromosome 9 orphons, were excluded from the earlier analysis of several hundred of the donors. Correlated functional status among segregating V segments might be attributable to linkage disequilibrium, but an unknown experimental factor could not be ruled out. A further reported finding was that TCR beta sequences accurately predicted the HLA-A and HLA-B alleles for most subjects in the first cohort. An earlier analysis of some 590 of the donors showed that most TCR beta V segments appeared in productive rearrangements either about 90% or about 30% of the time, which broadly matched IMGT annotations. At a false discovery rate of 0.05, a later analysis linked 15,000 to 20,000 TCR beta sequences to specific HLA alleles. A later analysis reported that several top co-occurrence clusters appeared linked to parvovirus B19, influenza, CMV and Epstein-Barr virus. A cluster of highly shared sequence variants was judged likely to represent a technical artifact of the sequencing pipeline. Some IMGT-functional V segments, including TRBV6-2 and TRBV6-3, could not be told apart with the 87-base-pair reads, so those segments were excluded. In vitro tests confirmed that a few of the cytomegalovirus-associated TCR beta chains recognize cytomegalovirus antigens. In a later analysis, HLA-associated TCR beta chains were found to be more clonally expanded and to have lower generation probabilities than equally common non-associated chains. When HLA alleles, especially DR and DQ, strongly co-occurred, TCR associations were difficult to assign to individual alleles. Because some donors lacked HLA typing at each locus, the association tests relied only on the typed subset. A later analysis found that most CMV-associated TCR beta chains appeared HLA-restricted, with HLA associations seemingly driven largely by CMV exposure. Most TCR sequences were seen in very few donors, while some public TCRs were found in many individuals. Compared with the roughly 670-donor mean, donors in an Asian-associated ancestry cluster had fewer N-insertions in productive TCRs, according to a later genetic analysis. An association between a missense DCLRE1C variant and V-gene and J-gene trimming of TCR beta chains was found in a later genetic analysis and replicated in an independent cohort. For the cohort, immune exposure information was limited to CMV serostatus. A later analysis found that TCR association rates varied across HLA loci, with DRB1 alleles showing the most associated TCRs and HLA-C alleles the fewest. The study gave a list of some 150 TCR beta chains associated with cytomegalovirus. Only TCR beta chains were sequenced in this cohort, and the absence of alpha or paired-chain data limited detectable features. The authors suggested that the approach could potentially be generalized to other disease states and immunological phenotypes. Cytomegalovirus status was reported to be diagnosed by the classifier with high specificity and sensitivity in both the original and validation cohorts.

The library was obtained by the immunoSEQ multiplex PCR assay. For the multiplex PCR, a mixture combining 60 forward primers for TCR Vbeta segments and 13 reverse primers for TCR Jbeta segments was used. A multiplex PCR assay on genomic DNA amplified the CDR3 region of rearranged TCR beta genes. The Illumina HiSeq System was used to sequence the amplified TCR beta libraries as 87-base-pair reads. As for the authors' bioinformatics: Across the 670 or so repertoires, a later analysis counted roughly 77 million unique TCR beta chains, around 10 million of which were shared by at least two donors. Raw reads were error-corrected and collapsed into unique sequences with a nearest-neighbor algorithm that merged closely related sequences to remove PCR and sequencing errors. V, D and J gene segments were assigned by aligning CDR3 sequences to IMGT reference sequences. For a sequence to be retained, a match of at least six nucleotides was required to both a V gene segment and a J gene segment. A rearrangement counted as productive if the CDR3 had no stop codons and remained in frame with V and J, and every other rearrangement counted as non-productive. CDR3 was defined by IMGT convention, running from the second conserved V-encoded cysteine to the conserved J-encoded phenylalanine. The earlier analysis of some 550 of the donors excluded any sequence lacking an unambiguous match to a single V gene segment. In an earlier analysis of around 600 of the donors, V segments were called functional above 56.7% productive rearrangements and were called segregating when the between-donor standard deviation exceeded 5%. A statistical classification framework was developed to diagnose cytomegalovirus status using the catalog of TCR beta chain sequences. V and J gene assignment, in a later analysis, came from comparing TCR nucleotide sequences with IMGT/GENE-DB human TR gene sequences. Using the TCRdist pipeline, a later analysis assigned CDR3 sequences along with most-parsimonious VDJ recombination scenarios. In a later analysis, every TCR beta chain was defined by the combination of its CDR3 amino acid sequence and its V-gene family, and reads without a unique V-gene family were dropped. In a later analysis, around 650 highly shared, low-generation-probability nucleotide sequences were removed to address suspected cross-contamination and a sequencing artifact. For each public chain, a later analysis derived a clonal expansion index from normalized ranks of inferred template counts within each repertoire. Generation probabilities in a later analysis came from a VDJ recombination model fitted to out-of-frame rearrangements, and those results were checked against IGoR. Hypergeometric tests were used in a later analysis to score TCR-TCR, TCR-HLA and TCR-CMV co-occurrence, with a repertoire-size bias correction applied to the TCR pairs. False discovery rates were estimated in a later analysis by permuting HLA or CMV assignments 20 times. In a later analysis, co-occurring TCRs were grouped with DBSCAN, and TCRdist sequence similarity was added when clustering was performed within HLA-allele-positive subsets. Co-occurrence clustering excluded repertoires with fewer than 30,000 or more than 120,000 public chains, plus five with anomalous nucleotide sharing. Not all clones reach the TCRdb copy of this immuneACCESS table, which keeps in-frame sequences only. Checked studies attribute under half of the gap to unresolved V genes and leave the rest unexplained. The V and J calls and clone size are taken from that table; D and trimming were inferred from the DNA. This sample holds about 77,000 clones; about 73% were observed only once. Approximately 4.4% of the sample comes from the top ten.

The cohort comprised 710 or so healthy bone marrow donors. At the time of sampling, every cohort member was nominally healthy, though immune exposures that went unrecorded were likely present. The donor tested CMV seronegative and was one of the 352 seronegative cohort members. Each donor provided a peripheral blood sample, and peripheral blood mononuclear cells were used for TCR beta sequencing. Genomic DNA extraction from the blood cell samples was performed with the Qiagen DNeasy Blood Extraction Kit. The sequenced material came from PBMCs. The clonotype comes from a man aged 35 to 55 in good health and CMV-seronegative. The rearranged segments are TRBV7-7 and TRBJ2-7, and TRBD2 aligns with 8 junction nucleotides. DNA sequence: TGTGCTAGCAGCTCCGGGACTAGCTACGAGCAGTACTTC. Its protein reads: CASSSGTSYEQYF.